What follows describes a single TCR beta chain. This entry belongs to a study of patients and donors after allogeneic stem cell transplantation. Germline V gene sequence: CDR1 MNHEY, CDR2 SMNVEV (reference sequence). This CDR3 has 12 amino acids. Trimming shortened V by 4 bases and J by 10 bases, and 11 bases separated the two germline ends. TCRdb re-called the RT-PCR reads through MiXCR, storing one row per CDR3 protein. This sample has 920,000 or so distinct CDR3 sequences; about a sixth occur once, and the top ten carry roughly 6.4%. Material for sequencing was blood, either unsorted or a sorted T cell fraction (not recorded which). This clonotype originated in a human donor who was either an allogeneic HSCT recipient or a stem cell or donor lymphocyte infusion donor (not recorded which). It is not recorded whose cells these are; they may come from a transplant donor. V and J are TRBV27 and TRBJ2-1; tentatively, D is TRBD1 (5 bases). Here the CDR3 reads CASSSSTAEQFF. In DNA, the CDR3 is TGTGCCAGCAGTTCCTCGACAGCAGAGCAGTTCTTC.